Given below is one TCR beta chain in context. The antigen is not known. Study processing details: ImmunoSEQ gave junction-only sequences without quality scores, so filtering differed. Clones were sequenced by immunoSEQ multiplex PCR, and TCRdb holds only the in-frame ones, with some missing. Clonal size and the V and J genes are those of that table, whereas D and trimming came from the DNA. The table has roughly 2.1 million clones, roughly 91% seen once. This sample was taken from a study of shared clonotypes between healthy human individuals. As defined, naive CD8 cells were CD45RO-negative and positively selected for CCR7, with terminally differentiated effector memory CD45RA+ cells excluded. The healthy adult donors were HIV-negative and reported no recent acute infections or vaccinations. Notes on the study in general: Estimated clonotype richness was generally higher in naive than memory subsets. Rarefaction curves obtained for sorted subsets showed sequencing incomplete despite large depth.

Between the trimmed V and J ends, which lost 5 bases and 0 bases, there was a span of 16 bases. Germline V gene lookup returns CDR1 MNHEY and CDR2 SMNVEV (reference sequence). The CDR3 length is 16 residues. The chain is built from TRBV27 and TRBJ1-1, with D perhaps TRBD1 (6 bases). This TCR derives from a man in his late teens or twenties in good health. Some clones in this sample may be carry-over from other donors' samples. The material sequenced was naive CD8+ T cells from PBMCs. The CDR3 DNA reads as TGTGCCAGCAGTCCGCAAGAGGGGGTCATGAACACTGAAGCTTTCTTT. This encodes CASSPQEGVMNTEAFF.